This entry describes one T cell receptor beta chain. Clones were read by immunoSEQ multiplex PCR, and TCRdb kept only the in-frame ones, dropping some. The repertoire has under 600,000 clones, around three quarters of them found once; the top ten carry 12%. The sample is drawn from a study of shared clonotypes between healthy human individuals. The CDR3 is 16 residues long. The ends were cut back, 0 bases at V and 5 bases at J, with 14 bases in the middle. The germline V gene encodes CDR1 MNHEY and CDR2 SVGAGI. The sample taken for sequencing was PBMCs. The V and J genes are TRBV6-5 and TRBJ2-1, with D possibly matching TRBD1 (6 bases). The TCR sequence derives from a woman aged 40 to 50 in good health. Some clones in this sample may be carry-over from other donors' samples. CDR3 bases: TGTGCCAGCAGTTACTCATACAGGGTTATCGACAATGAGCAGTTCTTC. The encoded protein is CASSYSYRVIDNEQFF.